This paragraph covers one T cell receptor beta chain sequence. Antigen unknown. The data originate from a study of OX40 agonist ivuxolimab in advanced cancers. Study as a whole: Patients received ivuxolimab, an intravenous treatment, every 2 weeks at 0.01 to 10 mg/kg. Findings of the study overall: Nonresponders included some who also had low normalized T-cell clonal expansion. The study observed clonal expansion of CD4+ and CD8+ blood T cells by week 6 at 0.1 to 3.0 mg/kg.

Germline assignment: CDR1 MDHEN and CDR2 SYDVKM. Trimming took 8 bases from V and 2 from J, leaving 13 bases between them. The CDR3 has 14 residues. Profiled with immunoSEQ multiplex PCR; TCRdb holds only in-frame clones, not every one. The repertoire includes some 67,000 clones, 88% of them detected once, and under 0.7% sits in the top ten. This material consisted of CD4+ or CD8+ T cells sorted from blood, taken in a trial of the OX40 agonist ivuxolimab. This rearrangement joins TRBV28 to TRBJ2-4; no definite D call. This clonotype originated in an adult with an advanced solid tumor such as melanoma, head and neck, liver or kidney cancer. In nucleotides, the CDR3 is TGTGCCAGCCGCCAGACCGGCTCCAAAAACATTCAGTACTTC. It specifies CASRQTGSKNIQYF.